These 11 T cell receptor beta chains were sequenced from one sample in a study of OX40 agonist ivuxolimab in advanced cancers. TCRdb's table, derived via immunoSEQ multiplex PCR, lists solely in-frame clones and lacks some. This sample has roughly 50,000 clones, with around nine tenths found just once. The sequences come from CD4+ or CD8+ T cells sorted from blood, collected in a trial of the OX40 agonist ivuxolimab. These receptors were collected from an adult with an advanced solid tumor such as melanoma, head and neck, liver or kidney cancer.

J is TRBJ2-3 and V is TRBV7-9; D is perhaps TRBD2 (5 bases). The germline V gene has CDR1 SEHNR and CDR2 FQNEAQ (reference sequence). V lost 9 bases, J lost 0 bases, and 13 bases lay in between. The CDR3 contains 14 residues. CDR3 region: CASTFGVSTDTQYF. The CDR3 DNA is TGTGCCAGTACCTTCGGGGTTAGCACAGATACGCAGTATTTT.

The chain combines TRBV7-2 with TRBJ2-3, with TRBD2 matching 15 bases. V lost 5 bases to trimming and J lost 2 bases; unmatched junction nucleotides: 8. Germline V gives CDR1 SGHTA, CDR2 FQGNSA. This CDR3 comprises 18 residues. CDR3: CASSDPGLAGGFTDTQYF. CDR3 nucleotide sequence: TGTGCCAGCAGCGATCCGGGACTAGCGGGGGGCTTCACAGATACGCAGTATTTT. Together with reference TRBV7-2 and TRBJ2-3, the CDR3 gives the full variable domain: GAGVSQSPSNKVTEKGKDVELRCDPISGHTALYWYRQSLGQGLEFLIYFQGNSAPDKSGLPSDRFSAERTGGSVSTLTIQRTQQEDSAVYLCASSDPGLAGGFTDTQYFGPGTRLTVL.

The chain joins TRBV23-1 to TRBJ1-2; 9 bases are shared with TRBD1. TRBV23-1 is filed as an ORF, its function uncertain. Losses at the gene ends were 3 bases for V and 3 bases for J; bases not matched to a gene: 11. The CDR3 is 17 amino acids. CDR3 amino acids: CASSHPGQGGNHYGYTF. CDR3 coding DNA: TGCGCCAGCAGTCACCCGGGACAGGGCGGAAATCACTATGGCTACACCTTC.

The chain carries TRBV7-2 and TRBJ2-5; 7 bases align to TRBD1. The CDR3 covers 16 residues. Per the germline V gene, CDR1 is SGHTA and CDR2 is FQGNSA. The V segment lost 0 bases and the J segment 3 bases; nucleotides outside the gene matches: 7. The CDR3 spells CASSLASGTEKETQYF. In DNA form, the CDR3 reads TGTGCCAGCAGCTTAGCCTCCGGGACAGAAAAAGAGACCCAGTACTTC.

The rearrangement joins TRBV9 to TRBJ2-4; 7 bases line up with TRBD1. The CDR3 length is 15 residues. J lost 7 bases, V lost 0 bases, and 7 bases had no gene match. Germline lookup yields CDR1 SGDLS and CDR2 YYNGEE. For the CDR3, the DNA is TGTGCCAGCAGCGTAGGACAGGGAACAACCAACATTCAGTACTTC. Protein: CASSVGQGTTNIQYF.

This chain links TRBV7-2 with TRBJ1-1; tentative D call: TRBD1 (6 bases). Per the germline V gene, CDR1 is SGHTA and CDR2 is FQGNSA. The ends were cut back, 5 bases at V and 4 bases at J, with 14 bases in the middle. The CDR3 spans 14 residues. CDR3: CASSVGGSGTEAFF. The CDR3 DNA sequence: TGTGCCAGCAGCGTAGGGGGTAGCGGCACTGAAGCTTTCTTT.

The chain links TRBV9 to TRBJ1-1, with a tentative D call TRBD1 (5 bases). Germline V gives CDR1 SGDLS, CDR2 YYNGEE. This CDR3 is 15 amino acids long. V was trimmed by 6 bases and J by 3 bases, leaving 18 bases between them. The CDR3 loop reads CASTSYQGVDTEAFF. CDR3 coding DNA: TGTGCCAGCACTTCCTATCAGGGAGTTGACACTGAAGCTTTCTTT.

CDR3: CASSPSRQETQYF. DNA for the CDR3: TGTGCCAGCTCACCATCTAGGCAGGAGACCCAGTACTTC. The rearrangement uses TRBV18 and TRBJ2-5; D is ambiguous. The CDR3 is 13 amino acids. Germline values: CDR1 KGHSH, CDR2 LQKENI. Between the trimmed V and J ends, which lost 2 bases and 5 bases, there was a span of 9 bases. Looking up the rest from reference TRBV18 and TRBJ2-5 gives the full variable domain: NAGVMQNPRHLVRRRGQEARLRCSPMKGHSHVYWYRQLPEEGLKFMVYLQKENIIDESGMPKERFSAEFPKEGPSILRIQQVVRGDSAAYFCASSPSRQETQYFGPGTRLLVL.

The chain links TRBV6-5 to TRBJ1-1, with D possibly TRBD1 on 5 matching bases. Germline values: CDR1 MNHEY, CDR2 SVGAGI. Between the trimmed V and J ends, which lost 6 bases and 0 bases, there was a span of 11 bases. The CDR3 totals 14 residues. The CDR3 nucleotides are TGTGCCAGCAGGGACTGGGGGGTGAACACTGAAGCTTTCTTT. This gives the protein CASRDWGVNTEAFF.

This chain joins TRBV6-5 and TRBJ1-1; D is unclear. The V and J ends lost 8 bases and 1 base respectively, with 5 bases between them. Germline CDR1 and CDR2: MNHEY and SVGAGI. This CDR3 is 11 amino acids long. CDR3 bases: TGTGCCAGCGCACAGAACACTGAAGCTTTCTTT. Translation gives CASAQNTEAFF.

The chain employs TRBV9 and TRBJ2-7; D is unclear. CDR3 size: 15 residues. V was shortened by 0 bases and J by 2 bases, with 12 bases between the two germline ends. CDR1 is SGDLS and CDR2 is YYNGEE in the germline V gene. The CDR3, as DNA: TGTGCCAGCAGCGTAGAGGGCAGCATCACCTACGAGCAGTACTTC. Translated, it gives CASSVEGSITYEQYF. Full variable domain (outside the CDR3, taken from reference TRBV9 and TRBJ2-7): DSGVTQTPKHLITATGQRVTLRCSPRSGDLSVYWYQQSLDQGLQFLIQYYNGEERAKGNILERFSAQQFPDLHSELNLSSLELGDSALYFCASSVEGSITYEQYFGPGTRLTVT.